The rows below give T cell receptor beta chains drawn from one sample of a study of spatial heterogeneity in lung cancer. TCRdb redid the calling of the 5' RACE reads with MiXCR, one entry per CDR3 protein. The sample includes around 3,100 distinct CDR3 sequences, 9% to 9.5% of them seen just once. The sample consisted of lung tumor tissue, taken at surgery. The receptors derive from a male donor with early-stage non-small cell lung cancer. The CDR3 runs from the conserved cysteine through the conserved F or W. A D gene is named only where the DNA matches it firmly. Expanded clones get a size class; other rows say once, few or many, or leave the size out.

v_call	clone_size	j_call	d_call	cdr3_length	cdr3_aa	cdr3_nt
TRBV21-1	.	TRBJ2-3	.	18	CASILPWAGANNTDTQYF	TGTGCCAGCATCCTCCCCTGGGCTGGGGCAAACAACACAGATACGCAGTATTTT
TRBV5-4	medium-sized	TRBJ2-1	.	17	CASGYRGGGSAYNEQFF	TGTGCCAGCGGGTACAGGGGGGGCGGGAGTGCCTACAATGAGCAGTTCTTC
TRBV7-6	medium-sized	TRBJ2-7	.	11	CASSLGVEQYF	TGTGCCAGCAGCTTAGGGGTCGAGCAGTACTTC
TRBV3-1	.	TRBJ1-2	.	14	CASSPAGRNYGYTF	TGTGCCAGCAGCCCCGCGGGGAGGAACTATGGCTACACCTTC
TRBV27	medium-sized	TRBJ2-7	TRBD2	15	CASSHLAGGAYEQYF	TGTGCCAGCAGTCACCTAGCGGGAGGTGCCTACGAGCAGTACTTC
TRBV10-3	.	TRBJ2-7	.	14	CAIRKTSTTNEQYF	TGTGCCATCAGGAAGACTAGTACTACAAACGAGCAGTACTTC
TRBV6-5	few	TRBJ1-2	.	15	CASSYTVWDLNGYTF	TGTGCCAGCAGTTACACCGTCTGGGATTTGAATGGCTACACCTTC
TRBV20-1	.	TRBJ2-7	.	14	CSASNLGRGVRQYF	TGCAGTGCCAGTAATCTCGGCAGGGGAGTTCGGCAGTACTTC
TRBV20-1	.	TRBJ2-1	TRBD1	15	CSAGDRDRVYNEQFF	TGCAGTGCGGGAGATCGGGACAGGGTCTACAATGAGCAGTTCTTC
TRBV3-1	medium-sized	TRBJ2-1	.	14	CASSLGRGKGEQFF	TGTGCCAGCAGCCTGGGTCGAGGCAAGGGTGAGCAGTTCTTC
TRBV19	once	TRBJ2-7	.	15	CASSTREQGLYEQYF	TGTGCCAGTAGTACCCGCGAACAGGGCCTCTACGAGCAGTACTTC
TRBV11-2	hyperexpanded	TRBJ2-5	.	13	CASSLVAQETQYF	TGTGCCAGCAGCTTAGTGGCGCAAGAGACCCAGTACTTC
TRBV3-1	few	TRBJ2-3	.	18	CASSQDPTRGLNTDTQYF	TGTGCCAGCAGCCAAGACCCGACCCGGGGGCTCAACACAGATACGCAGTATTTT
TRBV6-1	large	TRBJ1-5	.	13	CASSEGGGQPQHF	TGTGCCAGCAGTGAAGGGGGGGGGCAGCCCCAGCATTTT
TRBV6-5	many	TRBJ1-1	.	13	CASSPGRGTEAFF	TGTGCCAGCAGTCCGGGAAGGGGCACTGAAGCTTTCTTT
TRBV29-1	.	TRBJ1-1	TRBD1	13	CSVSGGAEFEAFF	TGCAGCGTCTCAGGGGGGGCTGAGTTTGAAGCTTTCTTT
TRBV3-1	medium-sized	TRBJ2-1	TRBD2	16	CASSQDSGGSYNEQFF	TGTGCCAGCAGCCAAGATTCTGGCGGGAGTTACAATGAGCAGTTCTTC
TRBV6-1	.	TRBJ1-5	.	13	CASNGGTRQPQHF	TGTGCCAGCAACGGGGGGACCCGTCAGCCCCAGCATTTT
TRBV7-2	many	TRBJ2-3	TRBD1	16	CASSFTPGTGGDTQYF	TGTGCCAGCAGCTTCACCCCCGGGACAGGGGGAGATACGCAGTATTTT
TRBV27	many	TRBJ1-2	.	13	CASSPQGLGGYTF	TGTGCCAGCAGTCCTCAGGGTCTCGGTGGCTACACCTTC
TRBV18	medium-sized	TRBJ1-6	TRBD1	14	CASSPTGNSSPLHF	TGTGCCAGCTCACCGACAGGGAACAGTTCACCCCTCCACTTT
TRBV6-6	many	TRBJ1-3	.	15	CASSYLGGAGNTIYF	TGTGCCAGCAGTTACCTGGGGGGCGCGGGAAACACCATATATTTT
TRBV29-1	many	TRBJ2-3	TRBD2	15	CSVVTSGSYTDTQYF	TGCAGCGTTGTAACTAGCGGGAGCTACACAGATACGCAGTATTTT
TRBV6-1	.	TRBJ1-2	.	14	CASSETALNYGYTF	TGTGCCAGCAGTGAGACAGCCCTTAACTATGGCTACACCTTC
TRBV27	many	TRBJ1-5	.	14	CASSRAASNQPQHF	TGTGCCAGCAGCCGCGCGGCATCTAATCAGCCCCAGCATTTT
TRBV5-1	few	TRBJ2-3	.	15	CASSFAGPSTDTQYF	TGCGCCAGCAGCTTCGCGGGGCCGAGCACAGATACGCAGTATTTT
TRBV28	few	TRBJ2-5	.	12	CASRGPRETQYF	TGTGCCAGCAGGGGGCCACGGGAGACCCAGTACTTC
TRBV27	medium-sized	TRBJ1-4	.	12	CASSLSNGKLFF	TGTGCCAGCAGTTTATCAAATGGAAAACTGTTTTTT
TRBV13	few	TRBJ2-2	.	14	CASSLAPGFGELFF	TGTGCCAGCAGCTTAGCTCCGGGGTTCGGGGAGCTGTTTTTT
TRBV6-5	many	TRBJ2-3	.	13	CASTPIGTDTQYF	TGTGCCAGCACTCCCATTGGCACAGATACGCAGTATTTT
TRBV7-2	.	TRBJ2-5	TRBD1	16	CASSLTGGAVLETQYF	TGTGCCAGCAGCTTAACAGGGGGCGCGGTATTAGAGACCCAGTACTTC
TRBV5-1	medium-sized	TRBJ1-1	.	13	CASSLGFTTEAFF	TGCGCCAGCAGCTTGGGGTTTACCACTGAAGCTTTCTTT
TRBV11-2	medium-sized	TRBJ2-5	.	15	CASSPRTVTGETQYF	TGTGCCAGCAGCCCCAGGACAGTAACTGGGGAGACCCAGTACTTC